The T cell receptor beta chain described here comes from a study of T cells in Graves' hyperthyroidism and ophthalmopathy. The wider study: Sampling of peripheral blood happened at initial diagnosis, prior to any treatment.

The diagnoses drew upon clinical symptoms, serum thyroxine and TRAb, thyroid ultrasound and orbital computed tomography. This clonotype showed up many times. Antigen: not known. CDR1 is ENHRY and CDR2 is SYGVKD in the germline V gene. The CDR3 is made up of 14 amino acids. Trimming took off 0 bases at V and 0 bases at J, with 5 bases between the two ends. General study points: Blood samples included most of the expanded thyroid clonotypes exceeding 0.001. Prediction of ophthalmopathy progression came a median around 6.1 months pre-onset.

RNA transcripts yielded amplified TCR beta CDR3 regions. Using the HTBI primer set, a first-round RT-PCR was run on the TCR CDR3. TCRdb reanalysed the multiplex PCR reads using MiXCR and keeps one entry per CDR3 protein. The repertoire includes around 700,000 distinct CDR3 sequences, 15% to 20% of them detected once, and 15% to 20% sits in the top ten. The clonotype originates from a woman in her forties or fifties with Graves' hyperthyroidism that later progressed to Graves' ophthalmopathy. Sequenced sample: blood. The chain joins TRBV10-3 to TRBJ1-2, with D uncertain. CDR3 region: CAISESVPNYGYTF. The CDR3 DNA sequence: TGTGCCATCAGTGAGTCAGTCCCTAACTATGGCTACACCTTC.